Listed here is a single T cell receptor beta chain. Sequenced by immunoSEQ multiplex PCR; TCRdb stores in-frame clones only, minus some. The repertoire holds approximately 490,000 clones, with approximately 80% as singletons. These data are taken from a study of shared T cell receptors in the human thymus. With 3 bases clipped from V and 0 bases from J, the junction kept 3 bases outside the gene matches. Germline lookup yields CDR1 KGHSH and CDR2 LQKENI. The length of the CDR3 is 16 residues. The same data also went into a second study, on human thymus T cells. That source notes: Infants served as donors; they were healthy and Finnish and were having corrective surgery for congenital heart defects. Corrective heart surgery yielded the resections from which the thymus tissue came. Apparent bias marked the V and J gene usage of thymic and blood repertoires.

The clonotype was recovered from a boy in the first two years of life with a congenital heart defect. Sequences were obtained from thymocytes. The chain recombines TRBV18 with TRBJ2-1, with 9 bases matching TRBD2. Here the CDR3 reads CASSPGSGSSYNEQFF. In DNA, the CDR3 is TGTGCCAGCTCACCGGGTAGCGGGAGCTCCTACAATGAGCAGTTCTTC.